Presented here are 12 T cell receptor beta chains from one specimen sequenced in a study of beta chain features in type 1 diabetes. Study-level findings and limits: TCRB CDR3s were moderately but significantly shorter in Type 1 diabetes patients in all four CD4+ subsets.

What these receptors recognize is not known. The isolated RNA, all of it, was reverse transcribed, so expressed TCRB transcripts were what got sequenced. Some clones are missing from TCRdb's copy, which holds only in-frame ones; the method was immunoSEQ multiplex PCR. Altogether 100,000 to 150,000 clones are present, 15% to 20% being singletons, with the ten largest covering 2.6%. Source material: central memory CD4+ T cells from blood. These receptors were taken from a man between 18 and 29 years old with type 1 diabetes.

This clone was detected ten times or more. The CDR3 DNA sequence: TGCGCCAGCAGTGAGTCAAGCCAGGGGGGCCAGAATGAGCAGTTCTTC. Its protein product is CASSESSQGGQNEQFF. This chain joins TRBV10-1 and TRBJ2-1; TRBD1 might be the D (7 bases). This CDR3 spans 16 amino acids. The germline V and J ends were trimmed by 0 bases and 7 bases, with 16 bases remaining between them. Germline CDR1 reads WNHNN; CDR2 reads SYGVQD (reference sequence).

This clone appeared a few times. The CDR3 loop reads CAWKEGTGQGYTF. The CDR3, as DNA: TGTGCCTGGAAAGAGGGAACAGGGCAGGGCTACACCTTC. This rearrangement joins TRBV30 to TRBJ1-2, with D tentatively TRBD1 (6 bases). Per the germline V gene, CDR1 is GTSNPN and CDR2 is SVGIG (reference sequence). The CDR3 covers 13 residues. V was shortened by 4 bases and J by 8 bases, with 17 bases between the two germline ends.

This sequence joins TRBV2 and TRBJ2-1, with D uncertain. Per the germline V gene, CDR1 is SNHLY and CDR2 is FYNNEI. CDR3 length equals 11 residues. Trimming pared 4 bases from V and 6 bases from J, leaving 4 bases between. CDR3 bases: TGTGCCAGCAGTGGTGGCAATGAGCAGTTCTTC. Translation gives CASSGGNEQFF.

This clone showed up just a few times. The chain combines TRBV6-1 with TRBJ2-5, with TRBD1 matching 7 bases. Germline loops: CDR1 MNHNS, CDR2 SASEGT. Losses at the gene ends were 6 bases for V and 4 bases for J; bases not matched to a gene: 5. There are 13 residues in the CDR3. The CDR3 DNA follows: TGTGCCAGCAGCAGAGGGGGCTTAGAGACCCAGTACTTC. This codes for CASSRGGLETQYF.

This clone came up many times. V usage is TRBV9 and J usage is TRBJ2-7, with 8 bases aligning to TRBD2. Germline CDR1 and CDR2: SGDLS and YYNGEE. The V gene end was trimmed by 2 bases and the J gene end by 9 bases; junction bases not matched to a gene: 13. This CDR3 is built from 15 residues. CDR3 protein: CASSVGGAGASRQYF. CDR3 nucleotide sequence: TGTGCCAGCAGCGTCGGCGGAGCGGGAGCCTCTCGGCAGTACTTC.

Worth noting for this clone: This CDR3 is also generated by other DNA sequences in the sample. The chain recombines TRBV27 with TRBJ2-7; TRBD2 matches 7 bases. The length of the CDR3 is 14 residues. The trim removed 3 bases at V and 2 bases at J, leaving 4 bases unmatched. Germline V gene lookup returns CDR1 MNHEY and CDR2 SMNVEV (reference sequence). CDR3 nucleotide sequence: TGTGCCAGCAGTTTGCGGGGGTCCCCCTACGAGCAGTACTTC. This sequence encodes CASSLRGSPYEQYF.

This clone occurred a few times. The chain carries TRBV5-5 and TRBJ2-5; 8 nucleotides agree with TRBD1. After removal of 2 bases from V and 1 base from J, the junction contained 7 bases not matched to a gene. This CDR3 has 16 amino acids. CDR1 and CDR2 from the germline V gene are SGHKS and YYEKEE (reference sequence). The CDR3 loop is CASSFQGASGQETQYF. CDR3 coding DNA: TGTGCCAGCAGCTTCCAGGGGGCCAGCGGCCAAGAGACCCAGTACTTC.

In this sample, this clone turned up a few times. The genes are TRBV29-1 and TRBJ1-2, with D possibly TRBD1 on 6 matching bases. CDR3 length: 13 amino acids. The V and J ends lost 3 bases and 3 bases respectively, with 11 bases between them. Germline V gene lookup returns CDR1 SQVTM and CDR2 ANQGSEA. In DNA, the CDR3 is TGCAGCGTTGATCTCGGGGGCTACTATGGCTACACCTTC. Amino acid sequence: CSVDLGGYYGYTF.

This clone was counted only a few times. The rearrangement uses TRBV29-1 and TRBJ2-3; 8 nucleotides match TRBD2. The CDR3 has 14 residues. Germline CDR1 is SQVTM and CDR2 is ANQGSEA. Trimming cost V 1 base and J 5 bases; bases outside gene matches: 5. The CDR3 nucleotides are TGCAGCGTTGAAGGCGGAGCGGGGGTAGATACGCAGTATTTT. It codes for CSVEGGAGVDTQYF.

Judged by abundance, this clone is medium-sized. This chain links TRBV7-9 with TRBJ2-3; unclear D gene. The germline V gene encodes CDR1 SEHNR and CDR2 FQNEAQ (reference sequence). V was cut by 1 base and J by 0 bases, with 14 bases left in between. This CDR3 has 17 residues. CDR3 sequence: CASSLGSEIFSTDTQYF. In nucleotides, the CDR3 is TGTGCCAGCAGCTTAGGTTCGGAAATCTTTAGCACAGATACGCAGTATTTT.

This clone was observed a handful of times. The chain couples TRBV19 to TRBJ2-4, with D possibly being TRBD1 (6 bases). CDR1 is LNHDA, CDR2 SQIVND, per germline (reference sequence). The CDR3 extends over 15 amino acids. V lost 4 bases and J 1 base, leaving 11 bases between the germline ends. The CDR3 coding sequence is TGTGCCAGTAGTACACTTACAGGGGCCAAAAACATTCAGTACTTC. This codes for CASSTLTGAKNIQYF.

The rearrangement links TRBV28 to TRBJ1-2, with D perhaps TRBD1 (5 bases). V lost 5 bases and J 7 bases, leaving 11 bases between the germline ends. This CDR3 spans 12 amino acids. Per the germline V gene, CDR1 is MDHEN and CDR2 is SYDVKM. CDR3 loop: CASSLRDAGYTF. In nucleotides, the CDR3 is TGTGCCAGCAGTCTCAGGGACGCTGGCTACACCTTC.